Presented here are 5 T cell receptor beta chains from one specimen sequenced in a study of T-cell reconstitution after alpha-beta-depleted transplantation in children. Unique molecular identifiers were incorporated during preparation of the TCRbeta library. TCRdb re-called the PCR reads through MiXCR, storing one row per CDR3 protein. Altogether fewer than 400,000 distinct CDR3 sequences are present, around 20% being singletons, with the ten largest covering 3.8%. This sample comprised PBMCs from the stem cell graft donor, obtained from the stem cell graft. The receptors derive from a human donor who donated a stem cell graft to a child with acute myeloid leukemia.

The rearrangement links TRBV12-3 or TRBV12-4 to TRBJ2-2; possibly TRBD1 for D (6 bases). Trimming removed 3 bases at V and 1 base at J, with 12 bases between. The CDR3 covers 16 residues. CDR3 DNA sequence: TGTGCCAGCAGTTTGAGTCAGGGGAGGAACACCGGGGAGCTGTTTTTT. This sequence encodes CASSLSQGRNTGELFF.

This clonotype was counted ten times or more. The chain uses TRBV29-1 and TRBJ2-1, with D perhaps matching TRBD2 (6 bases). The length of the CDR3 is 13 residues. Germline CDR1 reads SQVTM; CDR2 reads ANQGSEA. Trimming took off 6 bases at V and 1 base at J, with 10 bases between the two ends. CDR3 nucleotides: TGCAGCGTCGTGGAGGGATCCTACAATGAGCAGTTCTTC. Translated, it gives CSVVEGSYNEQFF.

The chain carries TRBV5-5 and TRBJ2-7, with 8 bases matching TRBD2. The CDR3 runs 16 residues. Germline V gives CDR1 SGHKS, CDR2 YYEKEE (reference sequence). J lost 2 bases, V lost 0 bases, and 7 bases had no gene match. CDR3 loop: CASSLAVTSGTYEQYF. In nucleotides, the CDR3 is TGTGCCAGCAGCTTGGCAGTAACTAGCGGAACCTACGAGCAGTACTTC.

This clonotype was recorded many times. This chain uses TRBV27 with TRBJ2-7, with 12 positions matching TRBD2. The CDR3 runs 13 residues. V dropped 6 bases and J dropped 3; count of bases not matched to a gene: 0. CDR1 is MNHEY, CDR2 SMNVEV, per germline (reference sequence). CDR3: CASRTSGGYEQYF. For the CDR3, the DNA is TGTGCCAGCAGGACTAGCGGGGGCTACGAGCAGTACTTC.

This clonotype has just a few counts. This chain uses TRBV25-1 with TRBJ2-7; D gene uncertain. The CDR3 contains 12 residues. Deletions cut 5 bases from V and 2 bases from J, with 7 bases between. The germline gives CDR1 MGHDK, CDR2 SYGVNS. The CDR3 DNA reads as TGTGCCAGCAGTTTCAGTACCTACGAGCAGTACTTC. It codes for CASSFSTYEQYF.